This T cell receptor (beta chain) was identified during a study of PD-1 blockade in classical Hodgkin lymphoma. Assay: immunoSEQ multiplex PCR; the TCRdb copy retains only in-frame clones and omits some. The profile covers about 21,000 clones, with about 68% appearing a single time and about a fifth taken by the ten largest. Germline V gene data show CDR1 as SEHNR and CDR2 as FQNEAQ (reference sequence). The CDR3 extends over 11 amino acids. V was trimmed by 3 bases and J by 5 bases, leaving 5 bases between them. Stated time point: cycle 4 day 1 (C4D1), after 6 weeks of nivolumab. Each patient experienced a relapse that followed autologous stem cell transplantation, and brentuximab vedotin exposure varied.

This clonotype was obtained from a human donor with classical Hodgkin lymphoma. The sequenced sample was peripheral blood mononuclear cells (PBMCs), obtained before the fourth cycle of nivolumab. The V and J genes are TRBV7-9 and TRBJ2-7; D not resolved. In DNA, the CDR3 is TGTGCCAGCAGCTTGGAAAACGAGCAGTACTTC. Protein product: CASSLENEQYF.